A single sample gave rise to the 20 T cell receptor beta chains below, sequenced in a study of early T cells in non-severe SARS-CoV-2 infection. MiXCR, applied by TCRdb to the 5' RACE reads, yields one record per CDR3 protein. The sample consists of 60,000 or so distinct CDR3 sequences, around 8.5% of them appearing once. Input material: whole blood. Receptors were obtained from an adult who was a healthcare worker with PCR-confirmed SARS-CoV-2 infection or an uninfected control (not recorded which).

This clonotype was seen only a few times. The chain carries TRBV7-8 and TRBJ2-3; a weak D match, TRBD2 (7 bases). The CDR3 totals 14 residues. Per germline, CDR1 SGHVS and CDR2 FQNEAQ. Trimming cost V 0 bases and J 7 bases, with 11 bases left between them. The CDR3 nucleotides are TGTGCCAGCAGCTTAGCGGGGGGGCCTTATACGCAGTATTTT. Translation: CASSLAGGPYTQYF.

The V gene is TRBV12-5, the J gene TRBJ2-1, with D possibly TRBD2 on 5 matching bases. The CDR3 is 13 residues long. Trimming stripped 4 bases from V and 7 bases from J, with 11 bases between. CDR1 and CDR2 from the germline V gene are LGHNT and FRNRAP. The CDR3 loop reads CASGYGWRNEQFF. The CDR3 nucleotides are TGTGCTAGTGGTTATGGGTGGAGGAATGAGCAGTTCTTC. The full variable domain, with the rest looked up from reference TRBV12-5 and TRBJ2-1, is DARVTQTPRHKVTEMGQEVTMRCQPILGHNTVFWYRQTMMQGLELLAYFRNRAPLDDSGMPKDRFSAEMPDATLATLKIQPSEPRDSAVYFCASGYGWRNEQFFGPGTRLTVL.

The CDR3 region has the DNA TGTGCCACCAGCCCGGGAGGGATGAACACTGAAGCTTTCTTT. Translation gives CATSPGGMNTEAFF. The V gene is TRBV15, the J gene TRBJ1-1; D gene uncertain. Germline V lookup: CDR1 LNHNV, CDR2 YYDKDF (reference sequence). The V and J ends lost 5 bases and 0 bases respectively, with 10 bases between them. This CDR3 has 14 amino acids. The complete variable domain, with remaining parts taken from reference TRBV15 and TRBJ1-1, reads DAMVIQNPRYQVTQFGKPVTLSCSQTLNHNVMYWYQQKSSQAPKLLFHYYDKDFNNEADTPDNFQSRRPNTSFCFLDIRSPGLGDTAMYLCATSPGGMNTEAFFGQGTRLTVV.

The V call is TRBV14, the J call TRBJ2-3; D is uncertain. The CDR3 is 13 amino acids. Between the trimmed V and J ends, which lost 5 bases and 3 bases, there was a span of 9 bases. The germline gives CDR1 SGHDN, CDR2 FVKESK. The CDR3 protein is CASSARRTDTQYF. CDR3 DNA: TGTGCCAGCAGCGCTAGACGGACAGATACGCAGTATTTT.

The chain uses TRBV3-1 and TRBJ2-5; 15 bases match TRBD2. Germline V gene data show CDR1 as LGHDT and CDR2 as YNNKEL (reference sequence). This CDR3 region has 19 residues. Trimming removed 2 bases from V and 5 bases from J; junction bases left unmatched: 12. The CDR3, as DNA: TGTGCCAGCAGCCAATCGTATGGGACTAGCGGGGGGCTTCAGGAGACCCAGTACTTC. It encodes CASSQSYGTSGGLQETQYF.

The V call is TRBV5-1, the J call TRBJ2-5, with D perhaps assigned TRBD1 or TRBD2 (6 bases each). CDR1 and CDR2 (germline): SGHRS, YFSETQ. The V and J ends lost 0 bases and 6 bases respectively, with 9 bases between them. This CDR3 has 13 amino acids. CDR3 residues: CASSLEGGKTQYF. CDR3 sequence (DNA): TGCGCCAGCAGCTTGGAAGGGGGGAAGACCCAGTACTTC.

J is TRBJ1-1 and V is TRBV12-3 or TRBV12-4; D call uncertain. The V gene lost 5 bases and the J gene lost 4 bases, with 11 bases spanning the gap. The CDR3 loop spans 13 amino acids. The DNA for the CDR3 is TGTGCCAGCAGTCGTGGCTACCGCACTGAAGCTTTCTTT. As protein: CASSRGYRTEAFF.

This chain joins TRBV9 and TRBJ2-5; a weak D match, TRBD2 (6 bases). This CDR3 region has 14 residues. Germline values: CDR1 SGDLS, CDR2 YYNGEE. The V end was cut by 3 bases, the J end by 3 bases, with 12 bases between. CDR3 residues: CASSAGTPKETQYF. CDR3 sequence (DNA): TGTGCCAGCAGCGCCGGGACTCCAAAAGAGACCCAGTACTTC.

The V call is TRBV7-9, the J call TRBJ2-7; TRBD1 matches 8 bases. The junction had 9 bases not matched to a gene; V was cut back by 4 bases and J by 7 bases. Germline V lookup: CDR1 SEHNR, CDR2 FQNEAQ (reference sequence). This CDR3 is built from 14 residues. CDR3 region: CASSSPTGAGEQYF. The DNA for the CDR3 is TGTGCCAGCAGCTCCCCGACAGGGGCAGGGGAGCAGTACTTC.

The chain recombines TRBV2 with TRBJ1-1; TRBD1 is a possible D gene (5 bases). Germline CDR1 SNHLY, CDR2 FYNNEI. The CDR3 has 14 residues. The V end was cut by 6 bases, the J end by 4 bases, with 15 bases between. The CDR3 DNA follows: TGTGCCAGCAGCAAGGGGACTAAATTCACTGAAGCTTTCTTT. This encodes CASSKGTKFTEAFF.

The V call is TRBV29-1, the J call TRBJ2-2; TRBD1 is a possible D gene (6 bases). V lost 3 bases and J 5 bases, leaving 16 bases between the germline ends. This CDR3 contains 15 residues. Germline values: CDR1 SQVTM, CDR2 ANQGSEA. CDR3 amino acids: CSVDGGRGKTGELFF. CDR3 DNA sequence: TGCAGCGTTGACGGCGGCAGGGGAAAAACCGGGGAGCTGTTTTTT.

This clonotype has just a few counts. The chain couples TRBV11-2 to TRBJ2-3; D not resolved. CDR3 size: 14 residues. Deletions cut 1 base from V and 5 bases from J, with 10 bases between. The V gene's germline CDR1 is SGHAT and CDR2 FQNNGV. The CDR3 DNA reads TGTGCCAGCAGCTTAGCTTCCCTCGTAGATACGCAGTATTTT. Its translation is CASSLASLVDTQYF.

The rearrangement links TRBV5-1 to TRBJ2-2; D gene uncertain. CDR3 length: 12 residues. Germline values: CDR1 SGHRS, CDR2 YFSETQ. Trimming removed 6 bases at V and 0 bases at J, with 3 bases between. The CDR3 bases are TGCGCCAGCAACTCGAACACCGGGGAGCTGTTTTTT. Protein sequence: CASNSNTGELFF. The complete variable domain, with remaining parts taken from reference TRBV5-1 and TRBJ2-2, reads KAGVTQTPRYLIKTRGQQVTLSCSPISGHRSVSWYQQTPGQGLQFLFEYFSETQRNKGNFPGRFSGRQFSNSRSEMNVSTLELGDSALYLCASNSNTGELFFGEGSRLTVL.

V and J are TRBV7-6 and TRBJ2-3, with TRBD2 as a possible D gene (6 bases). Between the trimmed V and J ends, which lost 5 bases and 5 bases, there was a span of 17 bases. This CDR3 region has 15 residues. Germline-derived CDR1 and CDR2 are SGHVS and FNYEAQ. The CDR3 DNA follows: TGTGCCAGCAGCCAATTGCTGGGGGGTGGAGATACGCAGTATTTT. Translation: CASSQLLGGGDTQYF.

The chain recombines TRBV7-9 with TRBJ1-6; possibly TRBD1 for D (5 bases). CDR1 and CDR2 from the germline V gene are SEHNR and FQNEAQ (reference sequence). This CDR3 contains 16 residues. V was cut by 6 bases and J by 6 bases, with 18 bases left in between. CDR3 nucleotide sequence: TGTGCCAGCAGTCATGGGGTGTGGGACGTTAATTCACCCCTCCACTTT. Translation: CASSHGVWDVNSPLHF.

This clonotype was recorded many times. J is TRBJ1-1 and V is TRBV2, with D perhaps matching TRBD1 (6 bases). This CDR3 has 12 amino acids. Looked up from germline, CDR1 is SNHLY and CDR2 is FYNNEI. Trimming took off 10 bases at V and 1 base at J, with 10 bases between the two ends. The CDR3 sequence: CAINRENTEAFF. CDR3 sequence (DNA): TGTGCCATAAACAGGGAGAACACTGAAGCTTTCTTT.

This clonotype was seen more than once but under ten times. The chain uses TRBV30 and TRBJ2-3; 10 bases map to TRBD1. V dropped 5 bases and J dropped 5; count of bases not matched to a gene: 1. Germline V lookup: CDR1 GTSNPN, CDR2 SVGIG (reference sequence). CDR3 length: 12 amino acids. The CDR3 coding sequence is TGTGCCTGGGGACAGGGGGGAGATACGCAGTATTTT. It specifies CAWGQGGDTQYF. Looking up the rest from reference TRBV30 and TRBJ2-3 gives the full variable domain: SQTIHQWPATLVQPVGSPLSLECTVEGTSNPNLYWYRQAAGRGLQLLFYSVGIGQISSEVPQNLSASRPQDRQFILSSKKLLLSDSGFYLCAWGQGGDTQYFGPGTRLTVL.

In this sample, this clonotype turned up many times. V and J are TRBV12-3 or TRBV12-4 and TRBJ1-5; tentative D call: TRBD1 (5 bases). V was clipped by 6 bases and J by 4 bases, with 19 bases between them. This CDR3 is built from 16 residues. CDR3 residues: CASSLLQGRGNQPQHF. In DNA form, the CDR3 reads TGTGCCAGCAGCCTACTCCAGGGACGGGGTAATCAGCCCCAGCATTTT.

This clonotype has a handful of counts. The gene calls are TRBV19 and TRBJ2-7; 9 nucleotides match TRBD1. V gave up 9 bases and J gave up 3 bases; unmatched junction bases: 9. CDR1 and CDR2 (germline): LNHDA, SQIVND (reference sequence). The CDR3 runs to 14 residues. The CDR3 here is CARGERDRDYEQYF. DNA for the CDR3: TGTGCCAGGGGAGAACGGGACAGGGACTACGAGCAGTACTTC.

This clonotype was counted only a few times. The chain recombines TRBV7-6 with TRBJ2-7; no clear D. Trimming left V 1 base short and J 0 bases short, with 13 bases between. The length of the CDR3 is 16 residues. Germline CDR1 reads SGHVS; CDR2 reads FNYEAQ. The CDR3 nucleotides are TGTGCCAGCAGCTTAGAAGGCAGGTGGTCCTCCTACGAGCAGTACTTC. It encodes CASSLEGRWSSYEQYF.